These 11 T cell receptor beta chains came from one sample sequenced in a study of shared clonotypes between healthy human individuals. The method was immunoSEQ multiplex PCR; TCRdb's version includes in-frame clones alone and lacks a portion of them. The table includes some 1,100,000 clones, around 78% detected once. Sequencing input: memory CD4+ T cells from PBMCs. Subset here: CD45RA-negative fraction. These receptors all stem from a young man in good health. Some clones in this sample may be carry-over from other donors' samples.

The V call is TRBV4-1, the J call TRBJ2-1, with 13 bases that match TRBD2. Germline V CDR1 and CDR2: MGHRA, YSYEKL. With V trimmed by 2 bases and J by 7 bases, 5 bases remained unmatched. The CDR3 extends over 16 amino acids. DNA of the CDR3: TGCGCCAGCAGCCAACCTACTAGCGGGAGGGGGAATGAGCAGTTCTTC. Its translation is CASSQPTSGRGNEQFF.

The chain joins TRBV7-2 to TRBJ2-2; 9 bases fit TRBD1. The CDR3 totals 14 residues. The V and J ends lost 3 bases and 6 bases, in that order; junction bases with no gene match: 2. Germline V CDR1 and CDR2: SGHTA, FQGNSA. The CDR3 loop reads CASSFTGGSGELFF. As DNA, the CDR3 is TGTGCCAGCAGCTTTACAGGGGGCTCCGGGGAGCTGTTTTTT.

The chain has TRBV7-4 and TRBJ1-1; 10 bases map to TRBD1. CDR3 size: 16 residues. The germline CDR1 and CDR2 sequences are SGHVT and SQSDAQ. Trimming took 6 bases from V and 1 from J; bases not matched to a gene: 8. In DNA, the CDR3 is TGTGCCAGCAGACTCCGGGACAGGGGAAGGAACACTGAAGCTTTCTTT. Protein product: CASRLRDRGRNTEAFF.

This chain uses TRBV5-1 with TRBJ2-6; maybe TRBD1 (5 bases). Germline V gene data show CDR1 as SGHRS and CDR2 as YFSETQ. The CDR3 sequence is 13 residues long. CDR3 bases: TGCGGGTCACAGGACTCTGGGGCCAACGTCCTGACTTTC. Translating it yields CGSQDSGANVLTF.

The rearrangement uses TRBV19 and TRBJ1-2; no clear D gene. Germline V gene lookup returns CDR1 LNHDA and CDR2 SQIVND (reference sequence). There are 12 residues in the CDR3. The V gene lost 10 bases and the J gene lost 4 bases, with 13 bases spanning the gap. CDR3 amino acids: CATRGQTYGYTF. As DNA, the CDR3 is TGTGCCACCCGTGGGCAGACCTATGGCTACACCTTC.

This clone was detected a few times. CDR3 coding DNA: TGCGCCAGCAGCCAGCCCCTAGCGGGAGCCGGTGAGCAGTTCTTC. This translates into CASSQPLAGAGEQFF. The V call is TRBV4-1, the J call TRBJ2-1; 10 positions match TRBD2. Per germline, CDR1 MGHRA and CDR2 YSYEKL. The J segment lost 9 bases and the V segment lost 3 bases, leaving 8 bases of the junction unmatched. The length of the CDR3 is 15 residues.

As regards this clone: This sample includes further DNA sequences coding for the same CDR3. The gene calls are TRBV28 and TRBJ2-5; 12 bases line up with TRBD2. The J segment lost 5 bases and the V segment lost 4 bases, leaving 5 bases of the junction unmatched. Germline loops: CDR1 MDHEN, CDR2 SYDVKM. The CDR3 is made up of 15 amino acids. The CDR3 DNA reads TGTGCCAGCAGTTCGCTAGCGGGAGGGGTCGAGACCCAGTACTTC. Protein sequence: CASSSLAGGVETQYF.

This clone was picked up one time. The rearrangement links TRBV5-6 to TRBJ2-7, with D perhaps assigned TRBD1 or TRBD2 (5 bases each). Trimming cost V 4 bases and J 3 bases, with 20 bases left between them. CDR1 is SGHDT, CDR2 YYEEEE, per germline. This CDR3 is built from 16 residues. The CDR3 sequence: CASSGIGAKPFYEQYF. CDR3 bases: TGTGCCAGCAGCGGGATCGGGGCTAAGCCTTTCTACGAGCAGTACTTC.

The V and J genes are TRBV19 and TRBJ2-7, with 7 bases aligning to TRBD2. J lost 2 bases, V lost 7 bases, and 14 bases had no gene match. CDR1 is LNHDA and CDR2 is SQIVND in the germline V gene (reference sequence). The length of the CDR3 is 16 residues. In nucleotides, the CDR3 is TGTGCCAGTACCGCCCGGTCGGGCGGGAGCCCCTACGAGCAGTACTTC. The encoded protein is CASTARSGGSPYEQYF.

This chain connects TRBV9 to TRBJ2-1; D may be TRBD1 or TRBD2 (5 bases each). Trimming pared 4 bases from V and 4 bases from J, leaving 18 bases between. Germline V gene data show CDR1 as SGDLS and CDR2 as YYNGEE. This CDR3 spans 16 amino acids. In DNA, the CDR3 is TGTGCCAGCAGCTACCCTGACAGCGGTACTTACAATGAGCAGTTCTTC. It translates to CASSYPDSGTYNEQFF.

The chain employs TRBV28 and TRBJ2-1; 7 nucleotides agree with TRBD2. The germline gives CDR1 MDHEN, CDR2 SYDVKM. J lost 5 bases, V lost 7 bases, and 8 bases had no gene match. This CDR3 has 14 residues. CDR3 protein: CASTPWGGDNEQFF. For the CDR3, the DNA is TGTGCCAGCACCCCCTGGGGAGGGGACAATGAGCAGTTCTTC.